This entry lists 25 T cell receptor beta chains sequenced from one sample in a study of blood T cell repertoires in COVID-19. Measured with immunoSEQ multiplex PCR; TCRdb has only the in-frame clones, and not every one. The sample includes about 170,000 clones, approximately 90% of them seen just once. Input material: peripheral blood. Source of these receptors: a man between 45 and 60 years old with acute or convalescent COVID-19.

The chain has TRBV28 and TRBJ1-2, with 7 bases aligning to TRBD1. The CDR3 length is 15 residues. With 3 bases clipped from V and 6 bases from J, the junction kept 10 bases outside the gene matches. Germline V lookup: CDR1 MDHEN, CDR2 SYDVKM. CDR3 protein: CASSLIGQGVDGYTF. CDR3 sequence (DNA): TGTGCCAGCAGTTTGATTGGTCAGGGGGTCGATGGCTACACCTTC.

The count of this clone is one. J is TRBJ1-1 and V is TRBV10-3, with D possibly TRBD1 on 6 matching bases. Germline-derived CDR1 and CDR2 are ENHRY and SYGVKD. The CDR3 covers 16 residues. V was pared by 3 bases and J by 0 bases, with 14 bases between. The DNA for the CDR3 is TGTGCCATCAGTGATCAGGGGCCTGATATGAACACTGAAGCTTTCTTT. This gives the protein CAISDQGPDMNTEAFF.

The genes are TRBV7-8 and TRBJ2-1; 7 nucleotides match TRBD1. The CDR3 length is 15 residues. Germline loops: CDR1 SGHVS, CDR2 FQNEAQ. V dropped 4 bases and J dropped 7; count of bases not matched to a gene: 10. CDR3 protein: CASSSDPTGLNEQFF. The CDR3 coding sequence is TGTGCCAGCAGCTCGGATCCGACAGGGTTGAATGAGCAGTTCTTC.

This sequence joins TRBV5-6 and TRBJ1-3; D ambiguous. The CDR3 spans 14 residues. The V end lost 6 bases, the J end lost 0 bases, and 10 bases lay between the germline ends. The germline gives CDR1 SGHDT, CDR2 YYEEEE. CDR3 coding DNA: TGTGCCAGCAAAACTCGTGCCTCTGGAAACACCATATATTTT. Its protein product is CASKTRASGNTIYF.

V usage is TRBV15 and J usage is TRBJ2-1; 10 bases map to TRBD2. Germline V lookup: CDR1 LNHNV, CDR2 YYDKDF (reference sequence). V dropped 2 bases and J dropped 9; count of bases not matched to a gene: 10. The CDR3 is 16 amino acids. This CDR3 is CATSRNPLAGDGEQFF. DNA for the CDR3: TGTGCCACCAGCAGAAACCCCCTAGCGGGAGACGGTGAGCAGTTCTTC.

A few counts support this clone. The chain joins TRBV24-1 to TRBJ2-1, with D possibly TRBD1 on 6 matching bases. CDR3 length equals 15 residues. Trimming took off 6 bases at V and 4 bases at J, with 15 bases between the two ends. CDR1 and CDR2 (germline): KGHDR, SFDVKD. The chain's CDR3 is CATSLRGTGYNEQFF. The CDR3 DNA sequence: TGTGCCACCAGTCTAAGGGGTACAGGGTACAATGAGCAGTTCTTC.

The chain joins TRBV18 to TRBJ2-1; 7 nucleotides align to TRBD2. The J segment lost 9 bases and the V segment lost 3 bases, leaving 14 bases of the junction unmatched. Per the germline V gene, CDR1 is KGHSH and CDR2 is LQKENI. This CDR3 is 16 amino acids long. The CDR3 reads CASSPWTASGGIEQFF. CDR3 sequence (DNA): TGTGCCAGCTCACCCTGGACGGCTAGCGGAGGCATTGAGCAGTTCTTC.

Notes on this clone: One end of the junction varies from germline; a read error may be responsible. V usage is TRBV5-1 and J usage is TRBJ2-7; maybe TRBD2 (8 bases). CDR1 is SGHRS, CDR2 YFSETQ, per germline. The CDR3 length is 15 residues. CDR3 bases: TGCGCCAGCAGCTCGGGAGGGACAGTCTCCGACGAGCAGTACTTC. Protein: CASSSGGTVSDEQYF.

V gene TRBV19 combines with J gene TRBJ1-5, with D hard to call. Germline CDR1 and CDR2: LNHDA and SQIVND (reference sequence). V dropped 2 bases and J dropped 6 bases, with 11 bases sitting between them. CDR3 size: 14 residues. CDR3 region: CASSIMVPGQPQHF. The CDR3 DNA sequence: TGTGCCAGTAGTATAATGGTCCCGGGTCAGCCCCAGCATTTT.

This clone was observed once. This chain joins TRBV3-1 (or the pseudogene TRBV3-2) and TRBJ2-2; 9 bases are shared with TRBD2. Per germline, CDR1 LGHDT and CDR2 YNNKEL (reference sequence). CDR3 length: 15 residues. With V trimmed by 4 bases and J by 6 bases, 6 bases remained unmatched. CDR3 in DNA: TGTGCCAGCAGCCTTGGGACTAGCAAGGCCGGGGAGCTGTTTTTT. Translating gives CASSLGTSKAGELFF.

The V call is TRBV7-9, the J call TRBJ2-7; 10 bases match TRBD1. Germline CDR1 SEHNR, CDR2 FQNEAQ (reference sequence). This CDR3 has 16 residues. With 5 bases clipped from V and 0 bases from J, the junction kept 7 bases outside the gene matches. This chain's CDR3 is CASSIPGTGASYEQYF. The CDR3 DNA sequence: TGTGCCAGCAGCATACCCGGGACAGGGGCCTCCTACGAGCAGTACTTC.

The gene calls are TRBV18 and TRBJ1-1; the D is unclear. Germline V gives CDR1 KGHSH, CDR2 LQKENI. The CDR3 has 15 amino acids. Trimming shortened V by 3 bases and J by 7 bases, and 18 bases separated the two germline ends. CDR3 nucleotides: TGTGCCAGCTCACCTACGAGCGGGGAGGAAAGTGAAGCTTTCTTT. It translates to CASSPTSGEESEAFF.

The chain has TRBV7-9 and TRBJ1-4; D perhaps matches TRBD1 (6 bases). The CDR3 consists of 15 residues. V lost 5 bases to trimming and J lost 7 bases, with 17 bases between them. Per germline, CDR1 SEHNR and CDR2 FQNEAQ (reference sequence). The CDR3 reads CASSDPGGGSEKLFF. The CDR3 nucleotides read TGTGCCAGCAGCGATCCCGGTGGGGGCAGTGAAAAACTGTTTTTT.

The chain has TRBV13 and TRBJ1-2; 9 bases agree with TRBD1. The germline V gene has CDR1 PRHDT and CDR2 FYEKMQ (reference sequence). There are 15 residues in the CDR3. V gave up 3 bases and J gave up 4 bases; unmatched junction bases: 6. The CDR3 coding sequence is TGTGCCAGCAGCTTCGAGGGACAGGGATCCTATGGCTACACCTTC. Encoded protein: CASSFEGQGSYGYTF.

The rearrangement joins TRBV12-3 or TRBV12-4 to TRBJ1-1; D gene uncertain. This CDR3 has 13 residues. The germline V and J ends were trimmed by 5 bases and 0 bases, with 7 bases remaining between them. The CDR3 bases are TGTGCCAGCAGTAAAACAATGAACACTGAAGCTTTCTTT. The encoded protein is CASSKTMNTEAFF.

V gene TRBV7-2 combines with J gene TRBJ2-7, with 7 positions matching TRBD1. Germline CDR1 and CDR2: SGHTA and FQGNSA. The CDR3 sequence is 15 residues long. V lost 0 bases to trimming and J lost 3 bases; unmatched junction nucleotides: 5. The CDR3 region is CASSLATRQGYEQYV. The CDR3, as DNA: TGTGCCAGCAGCTTAGCGACCCGACAGGGCTACGAGCAGTACGTC.

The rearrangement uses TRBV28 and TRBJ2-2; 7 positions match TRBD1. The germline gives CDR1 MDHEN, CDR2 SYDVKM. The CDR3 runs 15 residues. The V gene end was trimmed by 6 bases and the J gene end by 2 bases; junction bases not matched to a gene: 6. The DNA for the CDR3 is TGTGCCAGCAGACCCCGGGACAGAAACACCGGGGAGCTGTTTTTT. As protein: CASRPRDRNTGELFF.

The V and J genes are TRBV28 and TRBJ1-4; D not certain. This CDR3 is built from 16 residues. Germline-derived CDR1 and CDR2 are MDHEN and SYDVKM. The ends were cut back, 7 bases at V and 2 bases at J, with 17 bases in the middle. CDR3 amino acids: CASTELGGKTNEKLFF. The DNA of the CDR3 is TGTGCCAGCACCGAGTTAGGAGGGAAGACTAATGAAAAACTGTTTTTT.

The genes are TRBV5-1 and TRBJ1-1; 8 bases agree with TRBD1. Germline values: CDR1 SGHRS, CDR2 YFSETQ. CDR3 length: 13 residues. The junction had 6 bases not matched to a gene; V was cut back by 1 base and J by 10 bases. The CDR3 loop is CASSLRGQEGAFF. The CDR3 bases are TGCGCCAGCAGCTTGAGGGGACAGGAGGGAGCTTTCTTT.

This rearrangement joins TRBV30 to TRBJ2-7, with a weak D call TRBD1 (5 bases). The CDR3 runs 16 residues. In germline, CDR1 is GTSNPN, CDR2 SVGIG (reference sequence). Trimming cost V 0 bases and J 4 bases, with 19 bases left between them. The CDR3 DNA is TGTGCCTGGAGTGTAGGTCTCACTTCAAGGGGATACGAGCAGTACGTC. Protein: CAWSVGLTSRGYEQYV.

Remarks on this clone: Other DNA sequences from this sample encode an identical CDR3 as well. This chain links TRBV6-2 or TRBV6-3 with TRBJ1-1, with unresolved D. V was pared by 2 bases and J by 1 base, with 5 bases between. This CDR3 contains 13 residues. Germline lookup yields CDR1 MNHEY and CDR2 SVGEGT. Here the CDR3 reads CASSYRGNTEAFF. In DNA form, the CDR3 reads TGTGCCAGCAGTTACCGGGGGAACACTGAAGCTTTCTTT.

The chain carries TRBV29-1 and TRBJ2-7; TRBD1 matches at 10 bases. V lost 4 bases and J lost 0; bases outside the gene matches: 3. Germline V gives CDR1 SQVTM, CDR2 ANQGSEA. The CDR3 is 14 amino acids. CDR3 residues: CSVGGTGDSYEQYF. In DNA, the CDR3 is TGCAGCGTTGGAGGGACAGGGGACTCCTACGAGCAGTACTTC.

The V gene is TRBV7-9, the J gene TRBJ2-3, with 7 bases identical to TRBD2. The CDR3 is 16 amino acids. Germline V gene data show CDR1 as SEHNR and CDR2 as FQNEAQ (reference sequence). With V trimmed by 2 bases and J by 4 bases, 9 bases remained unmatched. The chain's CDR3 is CASSLSFQGGSDTQYF. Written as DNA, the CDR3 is TGTGCCAGCAGCTTATCCTTTCAGGGAGGGTCAGATACGCAGTATTTT.

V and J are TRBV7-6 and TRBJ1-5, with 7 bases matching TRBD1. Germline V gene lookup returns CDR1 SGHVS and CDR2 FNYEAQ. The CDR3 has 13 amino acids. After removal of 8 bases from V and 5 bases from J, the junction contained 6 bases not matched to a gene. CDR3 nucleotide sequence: TGTGCCAGCGCACAGGGGATGGATCAGCCCCAGCATTTT. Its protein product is CASAQGMDQPQHF. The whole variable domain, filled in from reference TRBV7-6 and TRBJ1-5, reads GAGVSQSPRYKVTKRGQDVALRCDPISGHVSLYWYRQALGQGPEFLTYFNYEAQQDKSGLPNDRFSAERPEGSISTLTIQRTEQRDSAMYRCASAQGMDQPQHFGDGTRLSIL.

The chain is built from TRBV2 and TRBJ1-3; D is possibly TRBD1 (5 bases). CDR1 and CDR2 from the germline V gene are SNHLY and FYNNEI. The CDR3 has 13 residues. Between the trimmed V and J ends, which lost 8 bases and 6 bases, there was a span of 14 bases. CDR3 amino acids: CASGDRLENTIYF. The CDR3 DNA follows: TGTGCCAGCGGAGACAGACTGGAAAACACCATATATTTT.